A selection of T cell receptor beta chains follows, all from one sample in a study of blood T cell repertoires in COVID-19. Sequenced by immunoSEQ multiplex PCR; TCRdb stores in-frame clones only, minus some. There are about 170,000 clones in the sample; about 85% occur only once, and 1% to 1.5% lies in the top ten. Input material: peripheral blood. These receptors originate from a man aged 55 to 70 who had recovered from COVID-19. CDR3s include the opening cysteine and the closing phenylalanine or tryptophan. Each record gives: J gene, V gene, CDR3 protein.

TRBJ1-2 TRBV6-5 CASNSLTGYYGYTF
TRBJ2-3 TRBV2 CASRGGQGTDTQYF
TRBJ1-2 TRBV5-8 CASSLDRGAYGYTF
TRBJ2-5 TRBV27 CASRGDTQETQYF
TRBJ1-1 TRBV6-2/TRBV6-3 CASSYSGGDTEAFF
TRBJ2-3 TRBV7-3 CASSSSGGSADTQYF
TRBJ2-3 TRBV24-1 CATSDSRFLAGGADTQYF
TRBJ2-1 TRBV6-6 CASRTPKNKGNNEQFF
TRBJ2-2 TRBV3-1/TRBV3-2 CASSQDSRDAGELFF
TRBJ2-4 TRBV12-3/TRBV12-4 CASMTGFKDIQYF
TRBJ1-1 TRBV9 CASSPSNGGDTEAFF
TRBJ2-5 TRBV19 CASSSQDSSRETQYF
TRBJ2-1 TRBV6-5 CASIRRAGTYNEQFF
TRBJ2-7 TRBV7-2 CASRANGIYEQYF
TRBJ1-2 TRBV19 CATENGQGANYGYTF
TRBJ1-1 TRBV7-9 CASSYRDRVTEAFF
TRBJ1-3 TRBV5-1 CASSQAGSGNTIYF
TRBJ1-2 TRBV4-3 CASSQDRAATGVLGYTF
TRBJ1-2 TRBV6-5 CASTWDREDYTF
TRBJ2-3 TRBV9 CASTKTSTDTQYF
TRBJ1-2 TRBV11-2 CASSLVGDDRAGYTF
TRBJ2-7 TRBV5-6 CASSSAGLGSYEQYF
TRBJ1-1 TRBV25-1 CASSESGQKLTEAFF
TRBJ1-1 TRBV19 CASSIDRGMNTEAFF
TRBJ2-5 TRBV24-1 CATSDPTSGGQETQYF
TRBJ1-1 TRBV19 CASSRSGGHGVTEAFF
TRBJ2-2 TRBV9 CASSSSGGLNTGELFF
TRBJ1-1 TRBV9 CASSDQDTEAFF
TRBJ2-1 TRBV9 CASSVAGTGVGEQFF